One and the same sample provided the 4 T cell receptor beta chains below, sequenced in a study of cytomegalovirus exposure and HLA in healthy donors. 60 Vbeta and 13 Jbeta primers were used in PCR. Data came from immunoSEQ multiplex PCR; TCRdb stores just in-frame clones and leaves some out. Of fewer than 200,000 clones listed, almost 80% are singletons. The material sequenced was PBMCs. These receptors originate from a man aged 40-50 years in good health and CMV-seropositive.

The chain has TRBV9 and TRBJ2-5; a possible D gene is TRBD1 (5 bases). CDR3 size: 14 residues. Germline assignment: CDR1 SGDLS and CDR2 YYNGEE. Trimming removed 4 bases from V and 1 base from J, with 11 bases in between. CDR3 sequence (DNA): TGTGCCAGCAGCTGGGGCCCGTCCCAAGAGACCCAGTACTTC. Its protein product is CASSWGPSQETQYF. The variable domain in full, completed from reference TRBV9 and TRBJ2-5, reads DSGVTQTPKHLITATGQRVTLRCSPRSGDLSVYWYQQSLDQGLQFLIQYYNGEERAKGNILERFSAQQFPDLHSELNLSSLELGDSALYFCASSWGPSQETQYFGPGTRLLVL.

The chain is built from TRBV6-5 and TRBJ2-7, with 10 bases fitting TRBD2. The germline CDR1 and CDR2 sequences are MNHEY and SVGAGI. The CDR3 runs to 15 residues. V was clipped by 4 bases and J by 4 bases; unmatched bases: 7. CDR3 in DNA: TGTGCCAGCAGTTCCTTGGGACTAGCGACGTACGAGCAGTACTTC. It yields the protein CASSSLGLATYEQYF.

This clone was counted once. This sequence joins TRBV2 and TRBJ1-1; TRBD1 agrees at 8 bases. The CDR3 extends over 12 amino acids. V trimming: 5 bases; J trimming: 7 bases; junction bases outside the gene matches: 3. CDR1 and CDR2 from the germline V gene are SNHLY and FYNNEI. In DNA form, the CDR3 reads TGTGCCAGCAGTTCACAGGGGGATGAAGCTTTCTTT. It specifies CASSSQGDEAFF.

This clone turned up a few times. The chain has TRBV9 and TRBJ2-2, with D tentatively TRBD2 (5 bases). The CDR3 extends over 18 amino acids. Trimming pared 1 base from V and 1 base from J, leaving 17 bases between. Germline V gene lookup returns CDR1 SGDLS and CDR2 YYNGEE. CDR3 amino acids: CASSVRIGRAENTGELFF. DNA for the CDR3: TGTGCCAGCAGCGTAAGAATTGGGCGGGCAGAGAACACCGGGGAGCTGTTTTTT.